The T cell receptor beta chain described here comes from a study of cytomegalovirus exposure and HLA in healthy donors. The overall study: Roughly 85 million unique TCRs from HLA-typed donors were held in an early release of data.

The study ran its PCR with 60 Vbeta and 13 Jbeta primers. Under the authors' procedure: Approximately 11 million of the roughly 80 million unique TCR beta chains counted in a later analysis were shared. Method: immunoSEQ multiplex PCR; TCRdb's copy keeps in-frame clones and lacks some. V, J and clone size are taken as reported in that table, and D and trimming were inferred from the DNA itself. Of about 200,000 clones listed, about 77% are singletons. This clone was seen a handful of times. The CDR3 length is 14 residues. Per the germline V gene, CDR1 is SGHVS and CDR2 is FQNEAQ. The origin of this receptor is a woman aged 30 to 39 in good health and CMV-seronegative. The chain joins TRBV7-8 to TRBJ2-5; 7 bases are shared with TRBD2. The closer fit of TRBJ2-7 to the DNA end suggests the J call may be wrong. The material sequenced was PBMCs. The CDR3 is CASRWGGSRYEQYF. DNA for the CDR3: TGTGCCAGCAGATGGGGAGGGAGTCGGTACGAGCAGTACTTC.